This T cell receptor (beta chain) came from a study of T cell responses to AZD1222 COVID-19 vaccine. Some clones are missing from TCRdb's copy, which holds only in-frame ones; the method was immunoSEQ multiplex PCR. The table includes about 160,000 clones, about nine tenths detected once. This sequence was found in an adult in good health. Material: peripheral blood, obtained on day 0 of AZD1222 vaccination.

The CDR3 sequence: CASSSGLAQSTDTQYF. The CDR3, as DNA: TGTGCCAGCAGCTCGGGACTAGCGCAAAGCACAGATACGCAGTATTTT. This chain uses TRBV5-4 with TRBJ2-3, with TRBD2 matching 10 bases. The germline gives CDR1 SGHNT, CDR2 YYREEE (reference sequence). The V gene end was trimmed by 3 bases and the J gene end by 0 bases; junction bases not matched to a gene: 4. CDR3 length: 16 amino acids.